The 15 T cell receptor beta chains presented below share a single source sample, sequenced in a study of blood T cells in healthy people across ages. For the second PCR, which ran for 7 to 11 cycles, a sample-barcoded 5' primer and a J-beta primer mix were used. TCRdb re-analysed the 5' RACE reads in MiXCR, keeping a single row per CDR3 protein. The sample holds fewer than 2 million distinct CDR3 sequences; about 39% are singletons and the top ten take roughly 23%. Input material: blood. These receptors all stem from a human donor in good health.

The V call is TRBV27, the J call TRBJ1-5; D not certain. CDR1 and CDR2 from the germline V gene are MNHEY and SMNVEV (reference sequence). Trimming shortened V by 9 bases and J by 11 bases, and 20 bases separated the two germline ends. There are 13 residues in the CDR3. The CDR3 region has the DNA TGTGCCAGTAGTGGGGTTCCGTCCCTTTCCCAGCATTTT. Protein: CASSGVPSLSQHF.

The CDR3 loop is CASSSPRQPLSSYEQYF. Written as DNA, the CDR3 is TGTGCCAGCAGCTCACCTAGACAGCCATTGAGCTCCTACGAGCAGTACTTC. The chain carries TRBV7-2 and TRBJ2-7; D is perhaps TRBD1 (5 bases). CDR1 is SGHTA and CDR2 is FQGNSA in the germline V gene. This CDR3 is built from 17 residues. The V end lost 4 bases, the J end lost 0 bases, and 19 bases lay between the germline ends.

There are a few counts of this clonotype. The rearrangement uses TRBV5-1 and TRBJ2-6; 7 nucleotides agree with TRBD2. The junction had 5 bases not matched to a gene; V was cut back by 4 bases and J by 4 bases. The CDR3 sequence is 15 residues long. Germline lookup yields CDR1 SGHRS and CDR2 YFSETQ. CDR3 nucleotide sequence: TGCGCCAGCAGCCGGGGGGTAGCGGGGGCCAACGTCCTGACTTTC. Its protein is CASSRGVAGANVLTF.

This clonotype has just a few counts. The V call is TRBV14, the J call TRBJ2-3; 11 bases are a match to TRBD2. The CDR3 runs to 15 residues. Germline V CDR1 and CDR2: SGHDN, FVKESK. The V segment lost 4 bases and the J segment 6 bases; nucleotides outside the gene matches: 6. Written as DNA, the CDR3 is TGTGCCAGCAGCCGAATACTAGCGGGGGCGGATACGCAGTATTTT. It codes for CASSRILAGADTQYF.

This clonotype was seen more than once but under ten times. This chain connects TRBV12-3 or TRBV12-4 to TRBJ1-6, with TRBD1 matching 7 bases. The CDR3 length is 16 residues. With 7 bases clipped from V and 7 bases from J, the junction kept 13 bases outside the gene matches. DNA for the CDR3: TGTGCCAGCACCTTTTTCGACAGGGAATGGAATTCACCCCTCCACTTT. Translation gives CASTFFDREWNSPLHF.

This clonotype was observed a handful of times. The chain employs TRBV6-4 and TRBJ1-2; TRBD1 is a possible D gene (6 bases). The V end was cut by 5 bases, the J end by 8 bases, with 18 bases between. Germline CDR1 is MRHNA and CDR2 is SNTAGT. The CDR3 has 14 residues. CDR3 DNA sequence: TGTGCCAGCAGTCCGACAGGCACCCCTCGAGGCTACACCTTC. It is translated as CASSPTGTPRGYTF.

The chain links TRBV6-2 or TRBV6-3 to TRBJ2-3, with 7 bases fitting TRBD2. This CDR3 contains 15 residues. J lost 0 bases, V lost 5 bases, and 5 bases had no gene match. Germline CDR1 MNHEY, CDR2 SVGEGT. The CDR3 coding sequence is TGTGCCAGCAGTCGCCTTAGCGGGAGCACAGATACGCAGTATTTT. Amino acids: CASSRLSGSTDTQYF.

This clonotype has more than one count but fewer than ten. The V gene is TRBV5-1, the J gene TRBJ2-1; the match to TRBD2 covers 9 bases. The CDR3 is 14 residues long. CDR1 and CDR2 from the germline V gene are SGHRS and YFSETQ. The V segment lost 0 bases and the J segment 11 bases; nucleotides outside the gene matches: 6. CDR3 in DNA: TGCGCCAGCAGCTTGGGAGCGGGGGGACAAAAGCAGTTCTTC. Translation gives CASSLGAGGQKQFF.

This clonotype came up a few times. CDR3 in DNA: TGCAGTGCTTCCCAAGTGGGGGACAGGGGCTACGAGCAGTACTTC. Translation gives CSASQVGDRGYEQYF. J is TRBJ2-7 and V is TRBV20-1, with TRBD1 matching 10 bases. Germline V gene lookup returns CDR1 DFQATT and CDR2 SNEGSKA (reference sequence). V gave up 5 bases and J gave up 3 bases; unmatched junction bases: 10. The CDR3 extends over 15 amino acids.

The rearrangement uses TRBV7-9 and TRBJ2-3; no definite D call. V was shortened by 5 bases and J by 4 bases, with 10 bases between the two germline ends. Germline assignment: CDR1 SEHNR and CDR2 FQNEAQ (reference sequence). The CDR3 is 13 residues long. The DNA of the CDR3 is TGTGCCAGCAGCCAACCCGGCCCAGATACGCAGTATTTT. As protein: CASSQPGPDTQYF.

The rearrangement links TRBV7-2 to TRBJ2-5; no definite D call. V lost 4 bases to trimming and J lost 5 bases, with 11 bases between them. The CDR3 has 13 amino acids. Germline CDR1 SGHTA, CDR2 FQGNSA. The DNA for the CDR3 is TGTGCCAGCAGCTCCCGGCATTGGGAGACCCAGTACTTC. Translating gives CASSSRHWETQYF.

The genes are TRBV7-2 and TRBJ1-1; 8 nucleotides line up with TRBD1. The CDR3 totals 17 residues. CDR1 is SGHTA and CDR2 is FQGNSA in the germline V gene. V dropped 2 bases and J dropped 4; count of bases not matched to a gene: 12. The CDR3 region is CASSLLVNRDRLTEAFF. In DNA, the CDR3 is TGTGCCAGCAGCTTATTGGTTAACCGGGACAGGCTCACTGAAGCTTTCTTT.

The chain uses TRBV6-2 or TRBV6-3 and TRBJ2-2; no definite D call. The V gene lost 2 bases and the J gene lost 5 bases, with 9 bases spanning the gap. Germline V gene data show CDR1 as MNHEY and CDR2 as SVGEGT. The CDR3 runs to 14 residues. DNA of the CDR3: TGTGCCAGCAGTTACGAGCCTACTACCGGGGAGCTGTTTTTT. It translates to CASSYEPTTGELFF.

In this sample, this clonotype turned up a few times. V usage is TRBV7-8 and J usage is TRBJ2-1; 8 nucleotides agree with TRBD2. The CDR3 length is 17 residues. Germline lookup yields CDR1 SGHVS and CDR2 FQNEAQ. V lost 6 bases, J lost 0 bases, and 10 bases stayed unmatched. CDR3 sequence: CASRGLGRVGSYNEQFF. Here the CDR3 DNA reads TGTGCCAGCAGGGGACTAGGTAGAGTCGGCTCCTACAATGAGCAGTTCTTC. Based on the CDR3 plus reference TRBV7-8 and TRBJ2-1, the full variable domain is GAGVSQSPRYKVAKRGQDVALRCDPISGHVSLFWYQQALGQGPEFLTYFQNEAQLDKSGLPSDRFFAERPEGSVSTLKIQRTQQEDSAVYLCASRGLGRVGSYNEQFFGPGTRLTVL.

This clonotype was seen more than once but under ten times. The chain is built from TRBV7-8 and TRBJ2-1, with D perhaps TRBD2 (5 bases). V lost 5 bases to trimming and J lost 3 bases, with 14 bases between them. Germline V gene data show CDR1 as SGHVS and CDR2 as FQNEAQ. The CDR3 is made up of 15 amino acids. CDR3: CASSHSSGYYNEQFF. The CDR3 bases are TGTGCCAGCAGCCATTCGAGCGGTTACTACAATGAGCAGTTCTTC.